This record covers a single T cell receptor (beta chain). Its antigen is currently not known. The record has no base qualities; no much larger clone is one base away. The germline V gene encodes CDR1 SQVTM and CDR2 ANQGSEA. Compared with germline, V lacks 3 bases and J lacks 3 bases; bases without a gene match: 14. There are 16 amino acids in the CDR3, from cysteine to phenylalanine inclusive. Left in the record is the CDR3 DNA by itself, 48 bases read in frame from the first base. The data are from a study of blood T cell repertoires in COVID-19 (dated by TCRdb to the early 2020s). Concerning the study at large: Collaborator samples came from the United States, Italy and Spain and covered acute and convalescent phases of COVID-19. The material from the prospective study consisted of cDNA or gDNA derived from T cells, B-cell-depleted T cells, or PBMCs. The dataset comprised deeply sampled blood TCRbeta repertoires from subjects exposed to, actively infected with, or recovered from COVID-19. The repertoires were released in a freely available public database meant as a resource for research on the immune response to SARS-CoV-2. Samples came from the ongoing ImmuneRACE study (first 160 participants) plus 1,254 subjects from 6 global collaborators. A de-identified subject ID, COVID-19 status, age in years and sex were almost always included in the sample metadata. Where HLA class I and class II types were available, the types were taken from metadata supplied by the sample provider, not from assay-based typing. General conclusions and limits of the study: Clinical and demographic metadata were provided uncurated, with the amount varying by source and participant.

The immunoSEQ Assay, a bias-controlled multiplex PCR, was used to amplify TCRbeta CDR3 regions from genomic DNA. Regarding the original processing steps: The number of nucleated cells in each sample was estimated by amplification of reference gene primers within the assay. Sequence reads were collapsed and filtered to measure the absolute abundance of every unique TCRbeta CDR3 rearrangement. For each sample, productive Simpson clonality was calculated by taking the square root of Simpson's diversity index across productive rearrangements. TCRdb stores this immuneACCESS table with in-frame sequences only. Part of the clones is absent; in the studies checked, under half of the shortfall reflects unresolved V genes, and no reason is known for the rest. V and J calls and clone size follow that table, whereas D and trimming were derived from the DNA. The sample table records around 110,000 clones; 90% of these occur just once. Under 2% of the sample rests with the top ten.

Whole blood was collected in K2EDTA tubes by collaborating institutions according to the institutions' own protocols. For TCRbeta analysis, collaborators shipped samples as frozen whole blood, isolated PBMCs, or DNA extracted from either of those sample types. The specimen was peripheral blood. This receptor was identified in a human donor with active COVID-19. The donor label of this sample is uncertain. The rearranged chain carries TRBV29-1 and TRBJ2-7, and TRBD1 matches 7 of the central bases. The CDR3 region reads CSVEIVGTDNVYEQYF. In nucleotides, the sequence is TGCAGCGTTGAGATTGTGGGGACAGACAACGTCTACGAGCAGTACTTC.